These T cell receptor beta chains were read from a single sample in a study of T cells in Graves' hyperthyroidism and ophthalmopathy. TCRdb reanalysed the multiplex PCR reads using MiXCR and keeps one entry per CDR3 protein. The sample holds nearly 110,000 distinct CDR3 sequences, roughly 15% seen once. The specimen sequenced was blood. Source of these receptors: a woman between 50 and 59 years old with Graves' hyperthyroidism. CDR3s include the opening cysteine and the closing phenylalanine or tryptophan. The order of the fields is D gene, J gene, clone size, V gene, CDR3 DNA, CDR3 protein. D genes are given only for firm matches. Only part of the rows carry a size: once, few, many, or a class if the clone is expanded.

d_call: TRBD1; j_call: TRBJ1-4; clone_size: many; v_call: TRBV19; cdr3_nt: TGTGCCAGTAGTACCCCGGACAGGCAAGATTCTAATGAAAAACTGTTTTTT; cdr3_aa: CASSTPDRQDSNEKLFF
d_call: -; j_call: TRBJ2-2; clone_size: many; v_call: TRBV19; cdr3_nt: TGTGCCAGTAGTATAGCTTCGGGCGGGGAGCTGTTTTTT; cdr3_aa: CASSIASGGELFF
d_call: -; j_call: TRBJ2-2; clone_size: many; v_call: TRBV5-1; cdr3_nt: TGCGCCAGCAGCTGGGGGCACGGGGACGGGACCGGGGAGCTGTTTTTT; cdr3_aa: CASSWGHGDGTGELFF
d_call: TRBD2; j_call: TRBJ2-3; clone_size: many; v_call: TRBV5-6; cdr3_nt: TGTGCCAGCAGCACTTTAGCGGGAGTTGGCACAGATACGCAGTATTTT; cdr3_aa: CASSTLAGVGTDTQYF
d_call: TRBD2; j_call: TRBJ2-1; clone_size: many; v_call: TRBV19; cdr3_nt: TGTGCCAGTAGTATAGGACTAGCGGGCGTAATTAGTGAGCAGTTCTTC; cdr3_aa: CASSIGLAGVISEQFF
d_call: TRBD2; j_call: TRBJ2-1; clone_size: many; v_call: TRBV7-9; cdr3_nt: TGTGCCAGCAGCTTCGGAGCGGGGGACTCCAATGAGCAGTTCTTC; cdr3_aa: CASSFGAGDSNEQFF
d_call: -; j_call: TRBJ2-2; clone_size: many; v_call: TRBV4-1; cdr3_nt: TGCGCCAGCAGCCAAGAAATAGCCGGGGAGCTGTTTTTT; cdr3_aa: CASSQEIAGELFF
d_call: -; j_call: TRBJ2-7; clone_size: many; v_call: TRBV6-2/TRBV6-3; cdr3_nt: TGTGCCAGCAGACCGAAAATGACGGGACCTTACTACGAGCAGTACTTC; cdr3_aa: CASRPKMTGPYYEQYF
d_call: TRBD1; j_call: TRBJ1-1; clone_size: many; v_call: TRBV12-3/TRBV12-4; cdr3_nt: TGTGCCAGCAGTCCTATTCTCCGGGACAGGGGCGGCACTGAAGCTTTCTTT; cdr3_aa: CASSPILRDRGGTEAFF
d_call: TRBD2; j_call: TRBJ2-1; clone_size: many; v_call: TRBV19; cdr3_nt: TGTGCCAGTAGTCTGACTAGCGGGGGATACAATGAGCAGTTCTTC; cdr3_aa: CASSLTSGGYNEQFF
d_call: -; j_call: TRBJ2-3; clone_size: many; v_call: TRBV20-1; cdr3_nt: TGCAGTGCGGTAGGGGTAAGGGATCCAGATACGCAGTATTTT; cdr3_aa: CSAVGVRDPDTQYF
d_call: TRBD1; j_call: TRBJ2-1; clone_size: many; v_call: TRBV14; cdr3_nt: TGTGCCAGCAGCCAGCACGACAGGGGCGGAGGGTACAATGAGCAGTTCTTC; cdr3_aa: CASSQHDRGGGYNEQFF
d_call: TRBD1; j_call: TRBJ2-5; clone_size: many; v_call: TRBV20-1; cdr3_nt: TGCAGTGCCGACTCGGGACAGTCAGAGACCCAGTACTTC; cdr3_aa: CSADSGQSETQYF
d_call: TRBD1; j_call: TRBJ1-5; clone_size: many; v_call: TRBV20-1; cdr3_nt: TGCAGTGCTAGAGATCCTAACAGGGGGCATCAGCCCCAGCATTTT; cdr3_aa: CSARDPNRGHQPQHF
d_call: TRBD1; j_call: TRBJ2-7; clone_size: many; v_call: TRBV7-2; cdr3_nt: TGTGCCAGCAGCATACCGGGACAGGGGTTTTACGAGCAGTACTTC; cdr3_aa: CASSIPGQGFYEQYF
d_call: TRBD2; j_call: TRBJ2-1; clone_size: many; v_call: TRBV7-2; cdr3_nt: TGTGCCAGCAGCTTACTTAGCGGGAGACCCTACAATGAGCAGTTCTTC; cdr3_aa: CASSLLSGRPYNEQFF
d_call: -; j_call: TRBJ1-1; clone_size: many; v_call: TRBV3-1; cdr3_nt: TGTGCCAGCAGCCAAGTCGGGAGTGAAGCTTTCTTT; cdr3_aa: CASSQVGSEAFF
d_call: TRBD1; j_call: TRBJ1-6; clone_size: many; v_call: TRBV30; cdr3_nt: TGTGCCTGGAGTCCCCAGGGGGTATCACCCCTCCACTTT; cdr3_aa: CAWSPQGVSPLHF
d_call: TRBD2; j_call: TRBJ2-1; clone_size: many; v_call: TRBV28; cdr3_nt: TGTGCCAGCAGGGCAGGACTAGCGGTCTCGAGGAATGAGCAGTTCTTC; cdr3_aa: CASRAGLAVSRNEQFF
d_call: TRBD1; j_call: TRBJ2-7; clone_size: many; v_call: TRBV28; cdr3_nt: TGTGCCAGCACCGACAGGGTGTTCGAGCAGTACTTC; cdr3_aa: CASTDRVFEQYF
d_call: TRBD2; j_call: TRBJ2-7; clone_size: many; v_call: TRBV13; cdr3_nt: TGTGCCAGCAGCGCAACGGCCGGGACTAGCGGCGGAGAGCAGTACTTC; cdr3_aa: CASSATAGTSGGEQYF
d_call: -; j_call: TRBJ2-6; clone_size: many; v_call: TRBV14; cdr3_nt: TGTGCCAGCTCACTACAGGGACCCGACAGGGAGGCCTCTGGGGCCAACGTCCTGACTTTC; cdr3_aa: CASSLQGPDREASGANVLTF
d_call: -; j_call: TRBJ1-2; clone_size: -; v_call: TRBV11-2; cdr3_nt: TGTGCCAGTGCCGCCGGGGTGGCCTATGGCTACACCTTC; cdr3_aa: CASAAGVAYGYTF
d_call: TRBD2; j_call: TRBJ2-2; clone_size: many; v_call: TRBV20-1; cdr3_nt: TGCAGTGCTAGAGATCAAGGGAGGCGACTAGCGACCGGGGAGCTGTTTTTT; cdr3_aa: CSARDQGRRLATGELFF
d_call: -; j_call: TRBJ1-1; clone_size: many; v_call: TRBV6-1; cdr3_nt: TGTGCCAGCAGTGGTTGGCGGATTGAAGCTTTCTTT; cdr3_aa: CASSGWRIEAFF
d_call: -; j_call: TRBJ2-3; clone_size: many; v_call: TRBV7-3; cdr3_nt: TGTGCCAGCAGCTTATCAAGAGCGACTAGCACAGATACGCAGTATTTT; cdr3_aa: CASSLSRATSTDTQYF
d_call: TRBD2; j_call: TRBJ2-7; clone_size: -; v_call: TRBV6-2/TRBV6-3; cdr3_nt: TGTGCCAGCACCGATACTAGCGGCCGAGGGGGCGAGCAGTACTTC; cdr3_aa: CASTDTSGRGGEQYF
d_call: TRBD2; j_call: TRBJ2-1; clone_size: many; v_call: TRBV20-1; cdr3_nt: TGCAGTGCTATGGGACTAGACGGTGATGAGCAGTTCTTC; cdr3_aa: CSAMGLDGDEQFF
d_call: -; j_call: TRBJ1-1; clone_size: many; v_call: TRBV3-1; cdr3_nt: TGTGCCAGCAGCCAAACAGACAAGAACACTGAAGCTTTCTTT; cdr3_aa: CASSQTDKNTEAFF
d_call: TRBD2; j_call: TRBJ2-5; clone_size: many; v_call: TRBV6-1; cdr3_nt: TGTGCCAGCAGTTGGGAGGGGTGGCAAGAGACCCAGTACTTC; cdr3_aa: CASSWEGWQETQYF
d_call: -; j_call: TRBJ2-2; clone_size: many; v_call: TRBV11-2; cdr3_nt: TGTGCCAGCAGCTTAGTGCGAGGGGTCGGGGAGCTGTTTTTT; cdr3_aa: CASSLVRGVGELFF
d_call: -; j_call: TRBJ2-5; clone_size: -; v_call: TRBV7-9; cdr3_nt: TGTGCCAGCAGCTCAGGAGGAGAGACCCAGCACTTC; cdr3_aa: CASSSGGETQHF
d_call: -; j_call: TRBJ2-1; clone_size: many; v_call: TRBV3-1; cdr3_nt: TGTGCCAGCAGCTCGAGCGGAGGGTTAGGAGGGGGCTCCGCCTCCTACAATGAGCAGTTCTTC; cdr3_aa: CASSSSGGLGGGSASYNEQFF
d_call: TRBD2; j_call: TRBJ2-1; clone_size: many; v_call: TRBV27; cdr3_nt: TGTGCCAGCAGTACCCGAGAGGGCGGGAGAAGCTATGAGCAGTTCTTC; cdr3_aa: CASSTREGGRSYEQFF
d_call: TRBD2; j_call: TRBJ2-1; clone_size: -; v_call: TRBV12-3/TRBV12-4; cdr3_nt: TGTGCCAGCACTCTTTACGGGACTAGCGGGGGAAATGAGCAGTTCTTC; cdr3_aa: CASTLYGTSGGNEQFF
d_call: -; j_call: TRBJ2-2; clone_size: -; v_call: TRBV20-1; cdr3_nt: TGCAGTGCTAGAGATCAAGTGAACACCGGGGAGCTGTTTTTT; cdr3_aa: CSARDQVNTGELFF
d_call: TRBD2; j_call: TRBJ2-1; clone_size: many; v_call: TRBV7-8; cdr3_nt: TGTGCCAGCAGACCGTTGGGTCTAGCGGGAGGGCCAGATAATGAGCAGTTCTTC; cdr3_aa: CASRPLGLAGGPDNEQFF
d_call: -; j_call: TRBJ1-2; clone_size: many; v_call: TRBV28; cdr3_nt: TGTGCCGGCGTGGGACCTCCTAACTATGGCTACACCTTC; cdr3_aa: CAGVGPPNYGYTF
d_call: -; j_call: TRBJ1-6; clone_size: few; v_call: TRBV2; cdr3_nt: TGTGCCAGCAGCGGCGGGCAGGGTGGTAATTCACCCCTCCACTTT; cdr3_aa: CASSGGQGGNSPLHF
d_call: -; j_call: TRBJ2-1; clone_size: many; v_call: TRBV7-9; cdr3_nt: TGTGCCAGCAGCTTCGAGAGCCTTTACAATGAGCAGTTCTTC; cdr3_aa: CASSFESLYNEQFF
d_call: TRBD1; j_call: TRBJ1-1; clone_size: many; v_call: TRBV30; cdr3_nt: TGTGCCTGGAGTGTCCGGACAGGGGGCGAAGCTTTCTTT; cdr3_aa: CAWSVRTGGEAFF
d_call: -; j_call: TRBJ1-6; clone_size: many; v_call: TRBV11-2; cdr3_nt: TGTGCCAGCAGCGTCGGGCTGGGGTCACCCCTCCACTTT; cdr3_aa: CASSVGLGSPLHF
d_call: -; j_call: TRBJ1-5; clone_size: few; v_call: TRBV6-1; cdr3_nt: TGTGCCAGCAGCATTTTGGGTAATCAGCCCCAGCATTTT; cdr3_aa: CASSILGNQPQHF
d_call: -; j_call: TRBJ1-6; clone_size: many; v_call: TRBV6-1; cdr3_nt: TGTGCCAGCAGTCCCACAAAATACTACTATAATTCACCCCTCCACTTT; cdr3_aa: CASSPTKYYYNSPLHF
d_call: -; j_call: TRBJ2-3; clone_size: -; v_call: TRBV7-9; cdr3_nt: TGTGCCAGCAGCTTCGGCGGACTCACAAATACGCAGTATTTT; cdr3_aa: CASSFGGLTNTQYF
d_call: -; j_call: TRBJ2-2; clone_size: many; v_call: TRBV12-3/TRBV12-4; cdr3_nt: TGTGCCAGCACCCTCAAAGGCGGGGGCTTTTACACCGGGGAGCTGTTTTTT; cdr3_aa: CASTLKGGGFYTGELFF
d_call: TRBD1; j_call: TRBJ2-1; clone_size: many; v_call: TRBV2; cdr3_nt: TGTGCCAGCAGGGCGGGACAGGGGTATGGTGAGCAGTTCTTC; cdr3_aa: CASRAGQGYGEQFF
d_call: TRBD2; j_call: TRBJ2-1; clone_size: -; v_call: TRBV13; cdr3_nt: TGTGCCAGCAGTTCCGACGGAACTAGCGGGAGGGTCTGGAATGAGCAGTTCTTC; cdr3_aa: CASSSDGTSGRVWNEQFF
d_call: -; j_call: TRBJ2-5; clone_size: many; v_call: TRBV27; cdr3_nt: TGTGCCAGCAGTTTCCGTCGTGGTGGAGAGACCCAGTACTTC; cdr3_aa: CASSFRRGGETQYF
d_call: TRBD1; j_call: TRBJ1-1; clone_size: many; v_call: TRBV5-1; cdr3_nt: TGCGCCAGCAGCGGAAGTAGACAGGGCTACACTGAAGCTTTCTTT; cdr3_aa: CASSGSRQGYTEAFF
d_call: -; j_call: TRBJ1-4; clone_size: -; v_call: TRBV7-9; cdr3_nt: TGTGCCAGCAGCTTAGAAAGTCAAGCCGGAGAACTGTTTTTT; cdr3_aa: CASSLESQAGELFF
d_call: -; j_call: TRBJ1-1; clone_size: many; v_call: TRBV12-3/TRBV12-4; cdr3_nt: TGTGCCAGCAGTCCAGGACAACCAAGCTCCCCGCGGACTGAAGCTTTCTTT; cdr3_aa: CASSPGQPSSPRTEAFF
d_call: -; j_call: TRBJ2-3; clone_size: many; v_call: TRBV4-1; cdr3_nt: TGCGCCAGCAGCAAAGGGAGGGACAGCCTAAGCACAGATACGCAGTATTTT; cdr3_aa: CASSKGRDSLSTDTQYF
d_call: TRBD1; j_call: TRBJ1-2; clone_size: many; v_call: TRBV15; cdr3_nt: TGTGCCACCAGCAGAGGAGACAGGGGCCCTCACTATGGCTACACCTTC; cdr3_aa: CATSRGDRGPHYGYTF